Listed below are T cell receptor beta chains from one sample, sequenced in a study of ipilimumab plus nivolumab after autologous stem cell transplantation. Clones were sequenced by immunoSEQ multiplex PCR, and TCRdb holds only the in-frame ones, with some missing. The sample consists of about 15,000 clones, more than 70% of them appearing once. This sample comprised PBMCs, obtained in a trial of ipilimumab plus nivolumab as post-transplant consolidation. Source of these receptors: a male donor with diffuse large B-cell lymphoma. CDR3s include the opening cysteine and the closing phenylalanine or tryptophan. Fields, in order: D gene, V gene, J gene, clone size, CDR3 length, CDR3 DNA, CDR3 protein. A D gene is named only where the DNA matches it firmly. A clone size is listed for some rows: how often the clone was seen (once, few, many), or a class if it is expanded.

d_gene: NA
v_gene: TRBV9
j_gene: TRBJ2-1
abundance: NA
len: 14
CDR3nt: TGTGCCAGCAGCCGCGGACAAGCCTACAATGAGCAGTTCTTC
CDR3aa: CASSRGQAYNEQFF

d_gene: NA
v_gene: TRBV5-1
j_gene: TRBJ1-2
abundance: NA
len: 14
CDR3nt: TGCGCCAGCAGCTCGGGACAAGGGGGGTATGGCTACACCTTC
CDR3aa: CASSSGQGGYGYTF

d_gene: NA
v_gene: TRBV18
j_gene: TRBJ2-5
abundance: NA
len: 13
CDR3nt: TGTGCCAGCTCACCACCGGGGCAAGAGACCCAGTACTTC
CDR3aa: CASSPPGQETQYF

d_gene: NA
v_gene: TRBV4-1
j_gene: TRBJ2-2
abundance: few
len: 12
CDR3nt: TGCGCCAGCAGCCAACTATCCGGGGAGCTGTTTTTT
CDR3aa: CASSQLSGELFF

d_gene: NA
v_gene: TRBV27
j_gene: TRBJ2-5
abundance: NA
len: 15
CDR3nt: TGTGCCAGCAGCCTGTGGACAGCCCCGGAGGAGACCCAGTACTTC
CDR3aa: CASSLWTAPEETQYF

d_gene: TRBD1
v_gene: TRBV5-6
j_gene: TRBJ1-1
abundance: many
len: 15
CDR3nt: TGTGCCAGCACCCTGTACAGGGGAGCTATCCCTGAAGCTTTCTTT
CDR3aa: CASTLYRGAIPEAFF

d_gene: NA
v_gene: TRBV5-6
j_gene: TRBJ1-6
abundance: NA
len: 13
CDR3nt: TGTGCCAGCAGCTTGGCTCGGAATTCACCCCTCCACTTT
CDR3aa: CASSLARNSPLHF

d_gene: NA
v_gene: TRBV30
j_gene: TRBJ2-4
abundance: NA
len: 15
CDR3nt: TGTGCCTGGACCATCTTCAGGCAGGGCGAAAACATTCAGTACTTC
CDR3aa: CAWTIFRQGENIQYF

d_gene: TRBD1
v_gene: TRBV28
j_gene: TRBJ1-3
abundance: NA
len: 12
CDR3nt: TGTGCCACCCGGACAGGGGCAAACACCATATATTTT
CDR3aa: CATRTGANTIYF

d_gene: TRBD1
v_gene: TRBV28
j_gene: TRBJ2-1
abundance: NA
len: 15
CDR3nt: TGTGCCAGCAGCCAAGGAGGGACAGGGGACCATGAGCAGTTCTTC
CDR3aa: CASSQGGTGDHEQFF

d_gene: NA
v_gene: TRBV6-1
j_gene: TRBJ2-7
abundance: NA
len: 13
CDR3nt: TGTGCCATCTCCCCCACAGTGGAGTACGAGCAGTACTTC
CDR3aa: CAISPTVEYEQYF

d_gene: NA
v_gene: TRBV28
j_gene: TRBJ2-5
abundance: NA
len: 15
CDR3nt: TGTGCCAGCACCGGGGCAGGGTGGAGTAAAGAGACCCAGTACTTC
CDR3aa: CASTGAGWSKETQYF

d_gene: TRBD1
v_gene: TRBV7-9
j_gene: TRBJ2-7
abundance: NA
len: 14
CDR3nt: TGTGCCAGCAGCAGGACTGGGACAGCGGCCGAGCAGTACTTC
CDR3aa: CASSRTGTAAEQYF

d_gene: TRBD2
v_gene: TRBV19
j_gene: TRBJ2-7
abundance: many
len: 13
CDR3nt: TGTGCCAGTAGTGAAACTAGCGTCTACGAGCAGTACTTC
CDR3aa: CASSETSVYEQYF

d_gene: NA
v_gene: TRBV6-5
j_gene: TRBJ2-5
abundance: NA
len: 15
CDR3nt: TGTGCCAGCAGTTACTCGATCGAAGACCAAGAGACCCAGTACTTC
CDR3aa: CASSYSIEDQETQYF

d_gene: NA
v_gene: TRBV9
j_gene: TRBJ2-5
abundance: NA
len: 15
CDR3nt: TGTGCCAGCAGCGCACCCCCGGGGGCAGGGGAGACCCAGTACTTC
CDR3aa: CASSAPPGAGETQYF

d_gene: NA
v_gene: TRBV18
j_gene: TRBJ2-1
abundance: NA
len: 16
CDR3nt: TGTGCCAGCTCACCTCCCGGAGCGACCGTTTACAATGAGCAGTTCTTC
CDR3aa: CASSPPGATVYNEQFF

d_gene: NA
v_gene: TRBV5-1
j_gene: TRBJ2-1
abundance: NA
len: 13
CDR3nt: TGCGCCAGCAGCAAGGTGGGGGGCAATGAGCAGTTCTTC
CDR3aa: CASSKVGGNEQFF

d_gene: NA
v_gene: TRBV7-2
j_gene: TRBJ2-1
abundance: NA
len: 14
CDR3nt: TGTGCCAGCAGCTGGGGGGCGCAGGGCTCTGAGCAGTTCTTC
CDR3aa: CASSWGAQGSEQFF

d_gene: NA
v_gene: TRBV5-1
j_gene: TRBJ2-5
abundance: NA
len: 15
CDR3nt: TGCGCCAGCAGCTTGGCCGGGACGTTCGAAGAGGCCCAGTACTTC
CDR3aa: CASSLAGTFEEAQYF

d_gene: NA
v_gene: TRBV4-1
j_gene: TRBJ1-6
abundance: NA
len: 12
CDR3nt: TGCGCCAGCAGCCACCCTTATTCACCCCTCCACTTT
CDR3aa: CASSHPYSPLHF

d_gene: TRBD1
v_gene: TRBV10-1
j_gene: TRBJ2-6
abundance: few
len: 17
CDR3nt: TGCGCCAGCACCCCGAAGGGACAGACCTCTGGGGCCAACGTCCTGACTTTC
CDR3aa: CASTPKGQTSGANVLTF

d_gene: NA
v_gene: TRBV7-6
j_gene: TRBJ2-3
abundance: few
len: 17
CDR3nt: TGTGCCAGCAGCTTCCGAGGAGCGGGCGCCAGCACAGATACGCAGTATTTT
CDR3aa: CASSFRGAGASTDTQYF

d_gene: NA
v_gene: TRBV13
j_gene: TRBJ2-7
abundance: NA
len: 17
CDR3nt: TGTGCCAGCAGCCCACGGACGGTCGAATCAGACCCCTACGAGCAGTACTTC
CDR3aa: CASSPRTVESDPYEQYF

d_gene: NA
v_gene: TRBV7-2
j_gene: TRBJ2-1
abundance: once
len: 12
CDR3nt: TGTGCCAGCAGCTTAGAGCGGTTTGAGGAGTTCTTC
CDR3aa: CASSLERFEEFF

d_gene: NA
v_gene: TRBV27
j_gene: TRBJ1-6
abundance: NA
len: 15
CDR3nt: TGTGCCAGCAGTTGGGCAGGGATGGTAAATTCACCCCTCCACTTT
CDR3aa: CASSWAGMVNSPLHF

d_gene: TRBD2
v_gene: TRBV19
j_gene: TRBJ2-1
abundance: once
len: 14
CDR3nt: TGTGCCAGTAGTGAAAAGACTAGCGGGAATGAGCAGTTCTTC
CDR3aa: CASSEKTSGNEQFF